These 24 T cell receptor beta chains were all obtained from the same sample, sequenced in a study of T cell changes during pregnancy in multiple sclerosis. TCRdb keeps only in-frame clones here, not all; method: immunoSEQ multiplex PCR. The data hold some 42,000 clones, with 70% to 90% observed a single time. The source material was CD4+ T cells from peripheral blood mononuclear cells, sampled after pregnancy. Receptors were obtained from a female donor with multiple sclerosis, enrolled in a pregnancy study.

Turning to this clone: The sample contains more than one DNA sequence encoding this CDR3. J is TRBJ2-2 and V is TRBV5-1; D ambiguous. Trimming stripped 0 bases from V and 1 base from J, with 7 bases between. The CDR3 covers 15 residues. Germline loops: CDR1 SGHRS, CDR2 YFSETQ. The CDR3 sequence is CASSLGGLNTGELFF. The CDR3 DNA sequence: TGCGCCAGCAGCTTGGGCGGCCTGAACACCGGGGAGCTGTTTTTT.

The chain has TRBV2 and TRBJ2-7; possibly TRBD2 for D (6 bases). The CDR3 has 13 amino acids. CDR1 is SNHLY, CDR2 FYNNEI, per germline. The V end was cut by 7 bases, the J end by 1 base, with 11 bases between. The CDR3 sequence: CASKRDLSYEQYF. DNA for the CDR3: TGTGCCAGCAAAAGGGACTTATCCTACGAGCAGTACTTC.

The V call is TRBV7-9, the J call TRBJ1-5; unclear D gene. The germline CDR1 and CDR2 sequences are SEHNR and FQNEAQ (reference sequence). The CDR3 is made up of 12 amino acids. V lost 5 bases to trimming and J lost 11 bases, with 13 bases between them. CDR3 in amino acids: CASSPIVAAQHF. Written as DNA, the CDR3 is TGTGCCAGCAGCCCGATCGTTGCGGCCCAGCATTTT.

This clone was seen more than once but under ten times. The chain recombines TRBV5-5 with TRBJ1-2, with D perhaps matching TRBD1 (5 bases). The CDR3 sequence is 12 residues long. V lost 5 bases to trimming and J lost 4 bases, with 9 bases between them. Germline CDR1 is SGHKS and CDR2 is YYEKEE (reference sequence). This CDR3 reads CASSGASYGYTF. As DNA, the CDR3 is TGTGCCAGCAGTGGGGCCTCCTATGGCTACACCTTC.

The chain couples TRBV27 to TRBJ2-5; a possible D gene is TRBD1 (6 bases). The CDR3 consists of 17 residues. V was pared by 5 bases and J by 5 bases, with 24 bases between. The germline V gene encodes CDR1 MNHEY and CDR2 SMNVEV (reference sequence). Written as DNA, the CDR3 is TGTGCCAGCAGTCCCTTTAGGGACAATAACGGCGTTGAGACCCAGTACTTC. This codes for CASSPFRDNNGVETQYF.

The V gene is TRBV7-8, the J gene TRBJ1-1; D unclear. V was shortened by 9 bases and J by 4 bases, with 18 bases between the two germline ends. The CDR3 sequence is 14 residues long. CDR1 SGHVS and CDR2 FQNEAQ come from the germline V gene. CDR3 DNA: TGTGCCAGTCTCGGGTGGAAGTTTGGCACTGAAGCTTTCTTT. It encodes CASLGWKFGTEAFF.

V usage is TRBV19 and J usage is TRBJ1-4; a possible D gene is TRBD1 (6 bases). The CDR3 has 13 residues. The V end was cut by 5 bases, the J end by 7 bases, with 11 bases between. Germline V CDR1 and CDR2: LNHDA, SQIVND (reference sequence). The CDR3 DNA is TGTGCCAGTAGTTCTTGGACAGTTGAAAAACTGTTTTTT. It translates to CASSSWTVEKLFF. Variable domain in full (rest from reference TRBV19 and TRBJ1-4): DGGITQSPKYLFRKEGQNVTLSCEQNLNHDAMYWYRQDPGQGLRLIYYSQIVNDFQKGDIAEGYSVSREKKESFPLTVTSAQKNPTAFYLCASSSWTVEKLFFGSGTQLSVL.

V gene TRBV18 combines with J gene TRBJ2-3; 8 nucleotides align to TRBD2. After removal of 6 bases from V and 2 bases from J, the junction contained 10 bases not matched to a gene. Germline V CDR1 and CDR2: KGHSH, LQKENI. This CDR3 spans 16 amino acids. For the CDR3, the DNA is TGTGCCAGCTCCCCAACCGGGACTAGATCCACAGATACGCAGTATTTT. As protein: CASSPTGTRSTDTQYF.

The V gene is TRBV19, the J gene TRBJ1-2; D might be TRBD1 (5 bases). Germline CDR1 is LNHDA and CDR2 is SQIVND (reference sequence). Trimming left V 0 bases short and J 2 bases short, with 16 bases between. The CDR3 covers 17 residues. The CDR3, as DNA: TGTGCCAGTAGTATAGATCCCCAGGGACTACAAAACTATGGCTACACCTTC. Protein sequence: CASSIDPQGLQNYGYTF.

V gene TRBV30 combines with J gene TRBJ2-3, with 9 bases identical to TRBD2. The CDR3 runs 18 residues. Germline CDR1 reads GTSNPN; CDR2 reads SVGIG (reference sequence). The ends lost 3 bases at V and 0 bases at J; junction bases unmatched: 13. In nucleotides, the CDR3 is TGTGCCTGGAGCGCTTGGAGCGGGGGGACTTCTAGCACAGATACGCAGTATTTT. Encoded protein: CAWSAWSGGTSSTDTQYF.

This rearrangement joins TRBV5-6 to TRBJ1-5; D not certain. Germline V CDR1 and CDR2: SGHDT, YYEEEE. The CDR3 spans 13 residues. V was cut by 0 bases and J by 4 bases, with 5 bases left in between. The chain's CDR3 is CASSLGQNQPQHF. In DNA, the CDR3 is TGTGCCAGCAGCTTGGGCCAGAATCAGCCCCAGCATTTT.

The CDR3 region has the DNA TGCAGCGTCACCTTCAGGGGAAGGAACACTGAAGCTTTCTTT. Its translation: CSVTFRGRNTEAFF. This chain joins TRBV29-1 and TRBJ1-1, with D possibly being TRBD1 (6 bases). The CDR3 totals 14 residues. Trimming removed 6 bases from V and 1 base from J, with 15 bases in between. Germline V gives CDR1 SQVTM, CDR2 ANQGSEA.

In the case of this clone: The same CDR3 also results from other DNA sequences found in this sample. The V gene is TRBV19, the J gene TRBJ1-1; tentative D call: TRBD1 (5 bases). CDR3 length: 14 residues. Germline CDR1 LNHDA, CDR2 SQIVND (reference sequence). Trimming cost V 2 bases and J 3 bases, with 10 bases left between them. The CDR3 sequence is CASSIIDRDTEAFF. The CDR3 DNA reads as TGTGCCAGTAGTATAATTGACAGAGACACTGAAGCTTTCTTT.

The rearrangement links TRBV28 to TRBJ2-5, with 9 bases matching TRBD2. CDR1 is MDHEN, CDR2 SYDVKM, per germline. The ends lost 7 bases at V and 6 bases at J; junction bases unmatched: 12. The CDR3 contains 15 residues. Here the CDR3 DNA reads TGTGCCAGCAAGACGAGCGGGGGGATTTGGAAGACCCAGTACTTC. Amino acids: CASKTSGGIWKTQYF.

This clone was recorded only once. The CDR3 sequence is CASSSGRMDGYTF. The CDR3 nucleotides are TGTGCCAGCAGCAGCGGACGGATGGATGGCTACACCTTC. This chain uses TRBV5-6 with TRBJ1-2; D is uncertain. Germline values: CDR1 SGHDT, CDR2 YYEEEE. Trimming removed 4 bases from V and 6 bases from J, with 13 bases in between. The length of the CDR3 is 13 residues. The full variable domain, rest sourced from reference TRBV5-6 and TRBJ1-2, is DAGVTQSPTHLIKTRGQQVTLRCSPKSGHDTVSWYQQALGQGPQFIFQYYEEEERQRGNFPDRFSGHQFPNYSSELNVNALLLGDSALYLCASSSGRMDGYTFGSGTRLTVV.

The V and J genes are TRBV11-3 and TRBJ1-2, with D unclear. The germline V and J ends were trimmed by 7 bases and 2 bases, with 8 bases remaining between them. CDR1 SGHNT and CDR2 YENEEA come from the germline V gene. CDR3 length: 12 residues. The CDR3 DNA reads TGTGCCAGCACCCCTTTAAACTATGGCTACACCTTC. Translation: CASTPLNYGYTF. Combining the CDR3 with reference TRBV11-3 and TRBJ1-2 gives the whole variable domain EAGVVQSPRYKIIEKKQPVAFWCNPISGHNTLYWYLQNLGQGPELLIRYENEEAVDDSQLPKDRFSAERLKGVDSTLKIQPAELGDSAVYLCASTPLNYGYTFGSGTRLTVV.

The chain links TRBV15 to TRBJ1-1, with a weak D call TRBD1 (5 bases). This CDR3 has 17 residues. Germline CDR1 is LNHNV and CDR2 is YYDKDF (reference sequence). Deletions cut 0 bases from V and 1 base from J, with 15 bases between. The CDR3 DNA sequence: TGTGCCACCAGCAGAGATCGGGGGAGGGTGGAGAACACTGAAGCTTTCTTT. Residues: CATSRDRGRVENTEAFF.

In its sample, this clone was seen a few times. The chain joins TRBV29-1 to TRBJ1-2; 9 nucleotides match TRBD1. V was clipped by 5 bases and J by 7 bases; unmatched bases: 8. The CDR3 has 13 amino acids. The germline CDR1 and CDR2 sequences are SQVTM and ANQGSEA. The CDR3 loop is CSVRPGTGLGYTF. DNA for the CDR3: TGCAGCGTTCGTCCCGGGACAGGGCTTGGCTACACCTTC. The entire variable domain, with the rest obtained from reference TRBV29-1 and TRBJ1-2, is as follows: SAVISQKPSRDICQRGTSLTIQCQVDSQVTMMFWYRQQPGQSLTLIATANQGSEATYESGFVIDKFPISRPNLTFSTLTVSNMSPEDSSIYLCSVRPGTGLGYTFGSGTRLTVV.

The rearrangement uses TRBV11-2 and TRBJ1-1, with D perhaps TRBD1 (5 bases). Trimming removed 5 bases from V and 4 bases from J, with 14 bases in between. This CDR3 has 14 residues. CDR1 and CDR2 (germline): SGHAT, FQNNGV. CDR3 nucleotide sequence: TGTGCCAGCAGCACCCCTCGGGGGGGCACTGAAGCTTTCTTT. It translates to CASSTPRGGTEAFF.

V usage is TRBV6-5 and J usage is TRBJ1-2; 7 nucleotides line up with TRBD1. After removal of 6 bases from V and 0 bases from J, the junction contained 4 bases not matched to a gene. The CDR3 is 14 residues long. Germline CDR1 and CDR2: MNHEY and SVGAGI. The CDR3 here is CASSPDRANYGYTF. Here the CDR3 DNA reads TGTGCCAGCAGCCCAGACAGGGCTAACTATGGCTACACCTTC.

This clone was seen once. The genes are TRBV6-5 and TRBJ2-7; a possible D gene is TRBD2 (5 bases). Germline assignment: CDR1 MNHEY and CDR2 SVGAGI. The CDR3 loop spans 14 amino acids. CDR3 DNA sequence: TGTCCAAAGCACCTACAGAGGAGGTACTACGAGCAGTACTTC. This encodes CPKHLQRRYYEQYF.

CDR3 sequence: CASRRDLAGNEQFF. The CDR3 bases are TGTGCCAGCCGCCGCGACCTAGCCGGTAATGAGCAGTTCTTC. The chain combines TRBV7-2 with TRBJ2-1; maybe TRBD2 (5 bases). The CDR3 has 14 amino acids. The germline V gene encodes CDR1 SGHTA and CDR2 FQGNSA. The V end lost 8 bases, the J end lost 7 bases, and 18 bases lay between the germline ends.

The chain recombines TRBV5-4 with TRBJ1-1; no reliable D call. V shed 4 bases and J shed 3 bases, with 16 bases lying between them. The CDR3 extends over 15 amino acids. CDR1 and CDR2 (germline): SGHNT, YYREEE (reference sequence). The CDR3 protein is CASSRWFQDYTEAFF. In nucleotides, the CDR3 is TGTGCCAGCAGCCGGTGGTTCCAAGACTACACTGAAGCTTTCTTT.

In regard to this clone: Germline and junction disagree at one end, which may indicate a read error. The genes are TRBV6-1 and TRBJ1-1; D is uncertain. Germline V CDR1 and CDR2: MNHNS, SASEGT. The CDR3 contains 14 residues. For the CDR3, the DNA is TGTGCCAGCGGTGAGCAGGCTGTGAACACTGAAGCTTTCTTT. It specifies CASGEQAVNTEAFF.